The following is a T cell receptor beta chain sequence with its context. This entry belongs to a study of blood T cell repertoires in COVID-19. Study summary: Samples came from the United States, Italy and Spain, spanning acute and convalescent COVID-19. PBMCs, B-cell-depleted T cells, or T cells provided the cDNA or gDNA that made up the material.

The CDR3 loop spans 14 amino acids. In germline, CDR1 is SGHTA, CDR2 FQGNSA. V dropped 5 bases and J dropped 2 bases, with 12 bases sitting between them. Using immunoSEQ multiplex PCR, the repertoire was profiled, and TCRdb retains in-frame clones only, with some absent. In the table there are about 45,000 clones, approximately 80% of which are singletons. The sequence was obtained from a human donor in a cohort sampled during active COVID-19. The genes are TRBV7-2 and TRBJ2-5; no clear D gene. The sequenced sample consisted of peripheral blood. The CDR3 sequence is CASSPQPSQETQYF. CDR3 coding DNA: TGTGCCAGCAGCCCCCAACCCAGTCAAGAGACCCAGTACTTC.